The present T cell receptor beta chain was sequenced within a study of radiotherapy plus CTLA-4 blockade in lung cancer. Findings and caveats of the study: Peripheral blood showed expansion of tumor-derived TCR clones after radiotherapy and ipilimumab. The best predictor of response was reported to be early blood T cell clone dynamics, with interferon-beta.

Profiling relied on immunoSEQ multiplex PCR, and the TCRdb table lists in-frame clones only, not all of them. The data hold some 110,000 clones, with approximately 90% observed a single time. Only one count was recorded for this clone. No antigen is known for it. With 5 bases removed from V and 4 bases from J, the gap between germline ends came to 25 bases. Germline CDR1 reads SGHTA; CDR2 reads FQGNSA. The CDR3 length is 18 residues. Sequencing used peripheral blood, obtained from a patient treated with radiotherapy plus ipilimumab. This TCR was sampled from a human donor with non-small cell lung cancer that progressed on radiotherapy plus ipilimumab. This chain links TRBV7-2 with TRBJ2-3; D possibly corresponds to TRBD2 (7 bases). For the CDR3, the DNA is TGTGCCAGCAGCCACCGGGGCGGGGGCCAATACTCCCCAGATACGCAGTATTTT. It translates to CASSHRGGGQYSPDTQYF.